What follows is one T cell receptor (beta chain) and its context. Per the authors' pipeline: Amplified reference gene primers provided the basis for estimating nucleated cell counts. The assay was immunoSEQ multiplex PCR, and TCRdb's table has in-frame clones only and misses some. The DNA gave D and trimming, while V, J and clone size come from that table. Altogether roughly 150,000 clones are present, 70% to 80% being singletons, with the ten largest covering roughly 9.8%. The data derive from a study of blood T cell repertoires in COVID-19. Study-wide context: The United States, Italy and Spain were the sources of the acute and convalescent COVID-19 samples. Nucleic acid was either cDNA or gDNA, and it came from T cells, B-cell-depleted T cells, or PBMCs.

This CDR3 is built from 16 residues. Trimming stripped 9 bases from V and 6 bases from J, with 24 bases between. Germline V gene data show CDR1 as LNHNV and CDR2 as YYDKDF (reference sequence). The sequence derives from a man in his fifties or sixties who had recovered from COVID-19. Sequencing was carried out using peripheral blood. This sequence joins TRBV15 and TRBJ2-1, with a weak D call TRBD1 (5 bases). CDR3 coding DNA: TGTGCCACTTCCAACCCCCACGCCCTGGGGCGCAATGAGCAGTTCTTC. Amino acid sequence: CATSNPHALGRNEQFF.